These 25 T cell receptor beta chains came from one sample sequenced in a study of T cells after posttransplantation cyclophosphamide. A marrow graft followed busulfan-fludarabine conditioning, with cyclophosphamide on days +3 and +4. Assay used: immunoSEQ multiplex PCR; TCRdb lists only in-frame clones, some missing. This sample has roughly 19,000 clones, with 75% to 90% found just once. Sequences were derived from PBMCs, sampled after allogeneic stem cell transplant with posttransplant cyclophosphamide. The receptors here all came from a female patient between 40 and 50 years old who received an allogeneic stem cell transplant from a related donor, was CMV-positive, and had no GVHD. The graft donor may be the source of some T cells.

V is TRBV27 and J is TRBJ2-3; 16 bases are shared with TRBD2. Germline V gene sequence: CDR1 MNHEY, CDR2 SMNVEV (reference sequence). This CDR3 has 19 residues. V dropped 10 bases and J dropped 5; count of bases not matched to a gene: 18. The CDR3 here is CATHRFPGLAGGPIDTQYF. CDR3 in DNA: TGTGCCACCCACAGGTTTCCGGGACTAGCGGGAGGGCCAATAGATACGCAGTATTTT.

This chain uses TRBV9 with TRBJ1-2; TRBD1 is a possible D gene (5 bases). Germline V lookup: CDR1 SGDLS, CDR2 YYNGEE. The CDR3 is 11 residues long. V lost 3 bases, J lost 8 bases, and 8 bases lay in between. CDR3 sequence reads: CASSGREGYTF. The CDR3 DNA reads TGTGCCAGCAGCGGCAGGGAAGGCTACACCTTC.

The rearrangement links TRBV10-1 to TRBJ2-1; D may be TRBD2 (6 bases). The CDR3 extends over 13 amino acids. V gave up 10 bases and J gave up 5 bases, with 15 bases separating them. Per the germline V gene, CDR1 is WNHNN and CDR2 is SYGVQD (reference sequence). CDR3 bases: TGCGCCACCGGGACTCCAAATGACAATGAGCAGTTCTTC. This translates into CATGTPNDNEQFF.

CDR3 sequence: CAISSLGQGLYEQYF. The CDR3 DNA reads TGTGCCATCAGTTCGCTGGGACAGGGGCTCTACGAGCAGTACTTC. The chain recombines TRBV10-3 with TRBJ2-7; 10 bases are a match to TRBD1. V gave up 5 bases and J gave up 3 bases; unmatched junction bases: 7. The germline V gene encodes CDR1 ENHRY and CDR2 SYGVKD. This CDR3 spans 15 amino acids.

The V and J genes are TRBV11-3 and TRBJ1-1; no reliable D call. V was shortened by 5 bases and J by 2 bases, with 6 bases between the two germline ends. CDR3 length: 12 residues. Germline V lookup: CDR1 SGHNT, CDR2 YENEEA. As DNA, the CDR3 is TGTGCCAGCAGCCACACAAACACTGAAGCTTTCTTT. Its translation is CASSHTNTEAFF.

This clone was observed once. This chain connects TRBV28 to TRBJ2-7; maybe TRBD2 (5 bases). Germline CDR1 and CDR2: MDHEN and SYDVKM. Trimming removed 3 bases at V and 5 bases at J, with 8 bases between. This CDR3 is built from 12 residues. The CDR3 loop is CASSLVRDEQYF. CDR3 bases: TGTGCCAGCAGTTTGGTGAGGGACGAGCAGTACTTC.

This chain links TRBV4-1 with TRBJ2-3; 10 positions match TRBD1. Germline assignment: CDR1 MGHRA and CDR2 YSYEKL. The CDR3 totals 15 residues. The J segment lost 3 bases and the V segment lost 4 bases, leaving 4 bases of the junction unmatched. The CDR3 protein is CASSPRDRGTDTQYF. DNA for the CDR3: TGCGCCAGCAGCCCCCGGGACAGGGGAACAGATACGCAGTATTTT.

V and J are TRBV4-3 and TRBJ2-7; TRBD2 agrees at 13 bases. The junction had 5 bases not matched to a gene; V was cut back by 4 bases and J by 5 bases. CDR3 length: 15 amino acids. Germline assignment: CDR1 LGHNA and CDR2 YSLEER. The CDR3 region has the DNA TGCGCCAGCAGCCCTGGACTAGCGGGAGTACACGAGCAGTACTTC. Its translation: CASSPGLAGVHEQYF.

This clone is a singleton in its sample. The CDR3 DNA reads TGTGCCATCAGTGAGTCTGGGACAGGGTTGGCCAAAAACATTCAGTACTTC. Its protein product is CAISESGTGLAKNIQYF. The genes are TRBV10-3 and TRBJ2-4, with 9 bases lining up with TRBD1. V was pared by 0 bases and J by 1 base, with 4 bases of the junction left unmatched. Germline V CDR1 and CDR2: ENHRY, SYGVKD. This CDR3 has 17 amino acids.

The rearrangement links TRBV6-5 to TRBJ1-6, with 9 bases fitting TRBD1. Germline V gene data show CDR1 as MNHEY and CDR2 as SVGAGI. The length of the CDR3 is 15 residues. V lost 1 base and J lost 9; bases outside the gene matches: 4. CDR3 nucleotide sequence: TGTGCCAGCAGTTACTTGGGACAGGGTAGTTCACCCCTCCACTTT. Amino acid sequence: CASSYLGQGSSPLHF.

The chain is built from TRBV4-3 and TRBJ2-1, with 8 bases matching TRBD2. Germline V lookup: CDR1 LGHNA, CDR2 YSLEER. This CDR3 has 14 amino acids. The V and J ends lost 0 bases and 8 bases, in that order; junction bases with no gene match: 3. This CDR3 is CASSQDSGSYEQFF. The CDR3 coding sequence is TGCGCCAGCAGCCAAGACAGCGGGAGTTATGAGCAGTTCTTC.

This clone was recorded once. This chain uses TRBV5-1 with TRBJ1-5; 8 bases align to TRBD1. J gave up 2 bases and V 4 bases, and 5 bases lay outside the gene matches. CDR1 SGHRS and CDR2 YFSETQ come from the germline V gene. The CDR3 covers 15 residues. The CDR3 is CASSDGQGGNQPQHF. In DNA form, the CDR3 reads TGCGCCAGCAGCGACGGACAGGGCGGCAATCAGCCCCAGCATTTT. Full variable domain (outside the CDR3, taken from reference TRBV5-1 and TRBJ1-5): KAGVTQTPRYLIKTRGQQVTLSCSPISGHRSVSWYQQTPGQGLQFLFEYFSETQRNKGNFPGRFSGRQFSNSRSEMNVSTLELGDSALYLCASSDGQGGNQPQHFGDGTRLSIL.

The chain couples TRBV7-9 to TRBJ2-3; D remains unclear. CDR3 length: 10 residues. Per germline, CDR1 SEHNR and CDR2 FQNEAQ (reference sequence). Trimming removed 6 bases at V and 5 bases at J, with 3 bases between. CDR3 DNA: TGTGCCAGCAGTCAAGATACGCAGTATTTT. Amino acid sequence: CASSQDTQYF.

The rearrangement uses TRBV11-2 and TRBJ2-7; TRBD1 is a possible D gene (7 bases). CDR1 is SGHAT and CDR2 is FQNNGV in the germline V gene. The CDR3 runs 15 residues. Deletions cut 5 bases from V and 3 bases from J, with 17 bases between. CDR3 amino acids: CASSARQGGFYEQYF. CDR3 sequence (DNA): TGTGCCAGCAGCGCAAGACAGGGAGGCTTCTACGAGCAGTACTTC.

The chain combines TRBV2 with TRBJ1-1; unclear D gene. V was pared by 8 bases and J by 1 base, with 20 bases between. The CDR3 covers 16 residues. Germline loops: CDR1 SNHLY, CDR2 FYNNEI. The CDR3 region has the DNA TGTGCCAGCCATAGCGGAAGGAGCCCGGGGAACACTGAAGCTTTCTTT. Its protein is CASHSGRSPGNTEAFF.

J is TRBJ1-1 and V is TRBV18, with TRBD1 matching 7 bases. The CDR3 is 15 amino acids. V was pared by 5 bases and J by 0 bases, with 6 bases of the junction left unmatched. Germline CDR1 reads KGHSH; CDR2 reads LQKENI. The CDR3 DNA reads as TGTGCCAGCTCAGCACGACAGGGCATGAACACTGAAGCTTTCTTT. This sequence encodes CASSARQGMNTEAFF. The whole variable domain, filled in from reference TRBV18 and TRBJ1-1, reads NAGVMQNPRHLVRRRGQEARLRCSPMKGHSHVYWYRQLPEEGLKFMVYLQKENIIDESGMPKERFSAEFPKEGPSILRIQQVVRGDSAAYFCASSARQGMNTEAFFGQGTRLTVV.

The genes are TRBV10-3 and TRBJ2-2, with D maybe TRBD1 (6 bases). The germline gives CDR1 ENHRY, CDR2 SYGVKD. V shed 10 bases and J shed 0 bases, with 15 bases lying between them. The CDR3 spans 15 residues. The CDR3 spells CATCEGQTNTGELFF. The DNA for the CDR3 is TGTGCCACGTGCGAGGGACAAACGAACACCGGGGAGCTGTTTTTT.

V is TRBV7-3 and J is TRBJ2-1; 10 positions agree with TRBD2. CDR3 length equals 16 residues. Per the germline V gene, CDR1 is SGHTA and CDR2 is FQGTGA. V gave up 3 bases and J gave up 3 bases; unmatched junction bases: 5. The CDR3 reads CASSLSRTSGYNEQFF. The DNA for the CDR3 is TGTGCCAGCAGCTTGTCCCGGACTAGCGGCTACAATGAGCAGTTCTTC.

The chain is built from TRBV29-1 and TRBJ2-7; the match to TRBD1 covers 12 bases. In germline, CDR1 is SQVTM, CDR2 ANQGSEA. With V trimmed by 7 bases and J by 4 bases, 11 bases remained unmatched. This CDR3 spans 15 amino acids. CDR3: CSAEKGTGGLYEQYF. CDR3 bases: TGCAGCGCCGAAAAGGGGACAGGGGGCTTATACGAGCAGTACTTC.

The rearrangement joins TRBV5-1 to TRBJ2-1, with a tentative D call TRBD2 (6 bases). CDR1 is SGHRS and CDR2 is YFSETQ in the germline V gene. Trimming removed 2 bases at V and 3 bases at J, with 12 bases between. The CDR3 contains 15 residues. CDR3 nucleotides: TGCGCCAGCAGCTTAGTGGGAGGAGTCTACAATGAGCAGTTCTTC. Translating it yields CASSLVGGVYNEQFF.

CDR3: CASSLGWASNQPQHF. The DNA of the CDR3 is TGTGCCAGCAGCTTGGGGTGGGCTAGCAATCAGCCCCAGCATTTT. V and J are TRBV5-5 and TRBJ1-5; no definite D call. The CDR3 runs 15 residues. The V and J ends lost 0 bases and 0 bases respectively, with 7 bases between them. CDR1 is SGHKS, CDR2 YYEKEE, per germline (reference sequence).

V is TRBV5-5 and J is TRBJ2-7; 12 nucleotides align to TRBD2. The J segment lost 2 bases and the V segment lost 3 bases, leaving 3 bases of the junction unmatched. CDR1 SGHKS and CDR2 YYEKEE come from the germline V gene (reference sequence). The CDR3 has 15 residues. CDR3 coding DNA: TGTGCCAGCAGCTCGACTAGCGGGGGAACCTACGAGCAGTACTTC. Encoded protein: CASSSTSGGTYEQYF.

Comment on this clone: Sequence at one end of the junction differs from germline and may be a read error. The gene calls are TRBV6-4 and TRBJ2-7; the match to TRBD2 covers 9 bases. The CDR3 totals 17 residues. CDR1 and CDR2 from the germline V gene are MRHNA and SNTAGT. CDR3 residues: CASSDSIQGGRDYEPYF. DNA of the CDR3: TGTGCCAGCAGTGACTCGATCCAGGGCGGGAGGGACTACGAGCCGTACTTC.

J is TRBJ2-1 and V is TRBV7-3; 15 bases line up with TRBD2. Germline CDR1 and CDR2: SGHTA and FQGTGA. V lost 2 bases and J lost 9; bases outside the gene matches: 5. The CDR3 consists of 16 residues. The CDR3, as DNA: TGTGCCAGCAGCTTAGGGGAGGGACTAGCGGGAGGTGAGCAGTTCTTC. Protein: CASSLGEGLAGGEQFF.

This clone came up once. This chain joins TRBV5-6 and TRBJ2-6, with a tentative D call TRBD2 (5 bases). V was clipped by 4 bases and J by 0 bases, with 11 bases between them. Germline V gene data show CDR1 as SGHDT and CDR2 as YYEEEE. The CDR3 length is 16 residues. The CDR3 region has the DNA TGTGCCAGCAGCCCGGGGTTCATCTCTGGGGCCAACGTCCTGACTTTC. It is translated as CASSPGFISGANVLTF.